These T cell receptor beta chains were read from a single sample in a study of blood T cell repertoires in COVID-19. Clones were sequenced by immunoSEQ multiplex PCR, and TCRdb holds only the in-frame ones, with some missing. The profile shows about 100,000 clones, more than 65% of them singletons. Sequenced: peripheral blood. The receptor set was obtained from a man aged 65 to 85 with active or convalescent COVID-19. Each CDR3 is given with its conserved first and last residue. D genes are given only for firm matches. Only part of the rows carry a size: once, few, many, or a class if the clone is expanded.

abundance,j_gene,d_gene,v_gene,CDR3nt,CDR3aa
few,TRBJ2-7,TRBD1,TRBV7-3,TGTGCCAGCAGCCAGACAGGGCTCGGCGAGCAGTACTTC,CASSQTGLGEQYF
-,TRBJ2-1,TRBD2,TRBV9,TGTGCCAGCAGCGATCGTAGCGGGAGAGCCTACAATGAGCAGTTCTTC,CASSDRSGRAYNEQFF
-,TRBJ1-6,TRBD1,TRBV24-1,TGTGCCACCAGTGATTTAGCCAATGGTGGGGGACAGCATAATTCACCCCTCCACTTT,CATSDLANGGGQHNSPLHF
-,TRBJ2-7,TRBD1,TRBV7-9,TGTGCCAGCAGCCCTGGGGACAGTTCGTCCCGGGAGCAGTACTTC,CASSPGDSSSREQYF
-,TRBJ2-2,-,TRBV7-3,TGTGCCAGCAGCTTAAGTCCTAGTAGTACGGACACCGGGGAGCTGTTTTTT,CASSLSPSSTDTGELFF
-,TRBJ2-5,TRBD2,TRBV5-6,TGTGCCAGCAGCTTGGGTCCTAGCGGGAGGGAGACCCAGTACTTC,CASSLGPSGRETQYF
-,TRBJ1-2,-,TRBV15,TGTGCCACCAGCAACCGGGACACATTAACTATAGGCTACACCTTC,CATSNRDTLTIGYTF
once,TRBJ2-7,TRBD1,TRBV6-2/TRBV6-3,TGTGCCAGCAGTTACGACGGGACAGCTTCCTACGAGCAGTACTTC,CASSYDGTASYEQYF
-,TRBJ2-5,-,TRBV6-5,TGTGTCACGGGACATCGCCAAGAGACCCAGTACTTC,CVTGHRQETQYF
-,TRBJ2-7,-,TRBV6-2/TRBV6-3,TGTGCCAGCAGTTACCGGCAGGCTTCCTACGAGCAGTACTTC,CASSYRQASYEQYF
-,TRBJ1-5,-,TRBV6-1,TGTGCCAGCAGTGAACTACAGGCTTTTTATCAGCCCCAGCATTTT,CASSELQAFYQPQHF
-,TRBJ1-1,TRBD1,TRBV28,TGTGCCAGCAACTACAGGGGATCCGTGTCTGAAGCTTTCTTT,CASNYRGSVSEAFF
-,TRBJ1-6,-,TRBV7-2,TGTGCCAGCAGCCTCAACCGGGACTATAATTCACCCCTCCACTTT,CASSLNRDYNSPLHF
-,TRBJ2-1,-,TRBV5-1,TGCGCCAGCAGCTGGAGCGCCTCTAAAAATGAGCAGTTCTTC,CASSWSASKNEQFF
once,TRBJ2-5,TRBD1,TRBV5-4,TGTGCCAGCAGCTTGCCGGGACAGCTCATCCAAGAGACCCAGTACTTC,CASSLPGQLIQETQYF
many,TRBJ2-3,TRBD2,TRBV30,TGTGCCTGGAGTGTACCGGGCCTAGCGGGAGCGTCAGATACGCAGTATTTT,CAWSVPGLAGASDTQYF
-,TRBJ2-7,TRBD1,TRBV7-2,TGTGCCAGCAGACCTCGGACAGGGGCAGCCTACGAGCAGTACTTC,CASRPRTGAAYEQYF
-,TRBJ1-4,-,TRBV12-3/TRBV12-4,TGTGCCAGCAGTTTAACGCGGAATGAAAAACTGTTTTTT,CASSLTRNEKLFF
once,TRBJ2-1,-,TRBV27,TGTGCCAGCAGTGCCCCTGGTGGGGGGGCTAGGAATGAGCAGTTCTTC,CASSAPGGGARNEQFF
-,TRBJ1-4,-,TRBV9,TGTGCCAGCGAGGCTCTTTGGCCCCTCGTGAGCTATGGTGAAAAACTGTTTTTT,CASEALWPLVSYGEKLFF
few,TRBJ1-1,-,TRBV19,TGTGCCAGTAGTATAGACCTGGCGCGGACTGAAGCTTTCTTT,CASSIDLARTEAFF
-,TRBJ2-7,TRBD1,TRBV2,TGTGCCAGCAGCCGGGACAGGGGCTCCTACGAGCAGTACTTC,CASSRDRGSYEQYF
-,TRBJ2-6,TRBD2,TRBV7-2,TGTGCCAGCAGCCCGCAAGCGGGAGGCTCTGGGGCCAACGTCCTGACTTTC,CASSPQAGGSGANVLTF
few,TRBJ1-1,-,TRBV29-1,TGCAGCGGGGCAGTGAACACTGAAGCTTTCTTT,CSGAVNTEAFF
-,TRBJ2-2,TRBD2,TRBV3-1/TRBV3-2,TGTGCCAGCAGCCACAGACTAGCGGGGGGAACTAGCTCGAACACCGGGGAGCTGTTTTTT,CASSHRLAGGTSSNTGELFF
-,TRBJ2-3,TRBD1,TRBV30,TGTGCCTGCGGGACAGGGACCACAGATACGCAGTATTTT,CACGTGTTDTQYF
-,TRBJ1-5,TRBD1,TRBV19,TGTGCCAGTAGTACCGGACAGGGATATCAGCCCCAGCATTTT,CASSTGQGYQPQHF
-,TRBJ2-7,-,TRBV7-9,TGTGCCAGCAGCTTACCGGCAGGGGAACACTCCTACGAGCAGTACTTC,CASSLPAGEHSYEQYF
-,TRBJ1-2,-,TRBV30,TGTGCCTCCACGGGGAGGGGTAACTATGGCTACACCTTC,CASTGRGNYGYTF
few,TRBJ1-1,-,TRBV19,TGTGCCAGTAGTTTCAGCGGGGCAAAAGCTTTCTTT,CASSFSGAKAFF
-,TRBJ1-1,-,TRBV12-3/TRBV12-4,TGTGTCAGCAGCGTCGGGGTGAACACTGAAGCTTTCTTT,CVSSVGVNTEAFF
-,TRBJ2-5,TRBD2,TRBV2,TGTGCCAGCAGGGCGGGGACTAGCGGGGGTAAAGAGACCCAGTACTTC,CASRAGTSGGKETQYF
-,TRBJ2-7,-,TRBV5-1,TGCGCCAGCAGCTTGGAGTCGTCTTCGGTCGAGCAGTACTTC,CASSLESSSVEQYF
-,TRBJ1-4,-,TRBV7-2,TGTGCCAGCAGCCCCACACCGGGAGAAAAACTGTTTTTT,CASSPTPGEKLFF
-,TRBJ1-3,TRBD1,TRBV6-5,TGTGCCAGCAGCCCACAGGGGAGCTCTGGAAACACCATATATTTT,CASSPQGSSGNTIYF
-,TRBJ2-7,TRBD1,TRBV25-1,TGTGCCAGCGGGGGAGGACAGGGGCGCTACGAGCAGTACTTC,CASGGGQGRYEQYF
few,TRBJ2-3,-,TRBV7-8,TGTGCCAGCAGCTTAAGGACAACTAGCACAGATACGCAGTATTTT,CASSLRTTSTDTQYF
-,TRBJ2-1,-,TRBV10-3,TGTGCCATCAGTGAGTCGTATCCAGGGGCCTACAATGAGCAGTTCTTC,CAISESYPGAYNEQFF
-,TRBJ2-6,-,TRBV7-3,TGTGCCAGCAGCTTATCTGGCACGGGCTCTGGGGCCAACGTCCTGACTTTC,CASSLSGTGSGANVLTF
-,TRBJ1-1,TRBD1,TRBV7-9,TGTGCCAGCAGCCTGACAGGGGGCAGGAGTACTGAAGCTTTCTTT,CASSLTGGRSTEAFF
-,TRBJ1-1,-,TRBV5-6,TGTGCCAGCAGCTTGATGGCAGGGTTTGAAGCTTTCTTT,CASSLMAGFEAFF
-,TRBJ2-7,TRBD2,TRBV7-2,TGTGCCAGCAGCTTTAGCGGGGTCTACGAGCAGTACTTC,CASSFSGVYEQYF
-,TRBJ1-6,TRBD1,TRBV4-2,TGTGCCAGCAGCCAAGGACAGGGGAGTTCACCCCTCCACTTT,CASSQGQGSSPLHF
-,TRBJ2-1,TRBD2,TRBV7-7,TGTGCTAGCAGCAAGGGGGCTAGCGGGGTCTACAATGAGCAGTTCTTC,CASSKGASGVYNEQFF
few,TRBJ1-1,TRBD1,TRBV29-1,TGCAGCGTTTATTCAGGGGGCGGGAACACTGAAGCTTTCTTT,CSVYSGGGNTEAFF
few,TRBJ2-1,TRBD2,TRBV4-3,TGCGCCAGCAGCCAAGAGTTCGGACTAGCGGGAGAGGATGAGCAGTTCTTC,CASSQEFGLAGEDEQFF
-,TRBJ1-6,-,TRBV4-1,TGCGCCAGCAGCCAAGATTCGGGGGATGTTGGTTCACCCCTCCACTTT,CASSQDSGDVGSPLHF
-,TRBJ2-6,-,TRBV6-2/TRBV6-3,TGTGCCAGCAGTGCTCGGCCAAGCGTTTGGGTGTCTGGGGCCAACGTCCTGACTTTC,CASSARPSVWVSGANVLTF
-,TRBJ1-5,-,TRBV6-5,TGTGCCAGCATCCAAACCCCAGGGTCACCTCAGCCCCAGCATTTT,CASIQTPGSPQPQHF
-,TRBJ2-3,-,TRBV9,TGTGCCAGCAGCGTAGGGGCCAGGGGTTGGGCAGATACGCAGTATTTT,CASSVGARGWADTQYF
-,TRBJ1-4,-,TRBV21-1,TGTGCCAGCAGCATCCGCGCCGGTGTGAAGGAAAAACTGTTTTTT,CASSIRAGVKEKLFF
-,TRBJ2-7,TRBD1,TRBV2,TGTGCCAGCAGTGCTACACGCAGGGGGTGGGTCTACGAGCAGTACTTC,CASSATRRGWVYEQYF
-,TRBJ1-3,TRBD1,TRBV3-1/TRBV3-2,TGTGCCAGCAGCCAGAGCGGGACAGGGGAGAACACCATATATTTT,CASSQSGTGENTIYF
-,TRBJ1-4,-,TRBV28,TGTGCCAGCAGCTCGGGGGGGCCTATAGGGTTAGCTAATGAAAAACTGTTTTTT,CASSSGGPIGLANEKLFF
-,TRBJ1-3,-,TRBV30,TGTGCCTGGAGTGCTGACCGGAGCTCTGGAAACACCATATATTTT,CAWSADRSSGNTIYF
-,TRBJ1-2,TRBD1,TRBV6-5,TGTGCCAGCACCCCGGACAGGGCGGGGGACTATGGCTACACCTTC,CASTPDRAGDYGYTF
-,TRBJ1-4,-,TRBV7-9,TGTGCCAGCAGCCCGCCGCTAACAACTAATGAAAAACTGTTTTTT,CASSPPLTTNEKLFF
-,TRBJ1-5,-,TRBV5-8,TGTGCCAGCAGCTTGGGACTCTCTGGGAATCAGCCCCAGCATTTT,CASSLGLSGNQPQHF